Below are 8 T cell receptor beta chains sequenced from a single sample in a study of PD-1 blockade in classical Hodgkin lymphoma. Specified time point: cycle 4 day 1 (C4D1), after five to seven weeks of nivolumab. Each patient relapsed following autologous stem cell transplantation, and prior brentuximab vedotin exposure differed. Here immunoSEQ multiplex PCR was the method, and the copy in TCRdb shows in-frame clones only, minus some. The profile shows 25,000 to 30,000 clones, almost 85% of them singletons. Material: peripheral blood mononuclear cells (PBMCs), obtained before the fourth cycle of nivolumab. These receptors all come from a human donor with classical Hodgkin lymphoma.

This rearrangement joins TRBV5-4 to TRBJ1-1; 11 bases are shared with TRBD1. Trimming removed 5 bases from V and 1 base from J; junction bases left unmatched: 7. CDR1 is SGHNT, CDR2 YYREEE, per germline (reference sequence). CDR3 length: 16 amino acids. The DNA for the CDR3 is TGTGCCAGCAGGAGGACAGGGGGCCGAGGGAACACTGAAGCTTTCTTT. Amino acid sequence: CASRRTGGRGNTEAFF.

The chain carries TRBV18 and TRBJ2-1; a possible D gene is TRBD2 (6 bases). Germline assignment: CDR1 KGHSH and CDR2 LQKENI. The CDR3 runs to 14 residues. The V end lost 3 bases, the J end lost 6 bases, and 12 bases lay between the germline ends. CDR3 loop: CASSPGGGSNEQFF. The CDR3 DNA is TGTGCCAGCTCACCGGGGGGAGGTAGCAATGAGCAGTTCTTC. The full variable domain, in which reference TRBV18 and TRBJ2-1 provide the parts outside the CDR3, is NAGVMQNPRHLVRRRGQEARLRCSPMKGHSHVYWYRQLPEEGLKFMVYLQKENIIDESGMPKERFSAEFPKEGPSILRIQQVVRGDSAAYFCASSPGGGSNEQFFGPGTRLTVL.

The chain has TRBV7-2 and TRBJ1-4, with TRBD1 matching over 9 bases. Germline V CDR1 and CDR2: SGHTA, FQGNSA. CDR3 length: 15 residues. V trimming: 2 bases; J trimming: 5 bases; junction bases outside the gene matches: 3. CDR3 coding DNA: TGTGCCAGCAGCTTACCCGGGACAGGGAATGAAAAACTGTTTTTT. Translation: CASSLPGTGNEKLFF.

The V call is TRBV4-3, the J call TRBJ1-6; D gene unclear. The CDR3 totals 13 residues. The germline V and J ends were trimmed by 0 bases and 8 bases, with 5 bases remaining between them. Germline loops: CDR1 LGHNA, CDR2 YSLEER. The CDR3 DNA is TGCGCCAGCAGCCAAGATCCAGATTCACCCCTCCACTTT. Translating gives CASSQDPDSPLHF.

V usage is TRBV5-8 and J usage is TRBJ1-2, with unresolved D. The V end was cut by 1 base, the J end by 2 bases, with 6 bases between. The CDR3 runs 13 residues. Germline-derived CDR1 and CDR2 are SGHTS and YDEGEE. The CDR3 protein is CASSLYGNYGYTF. CDR3 DNA sequence: TGTGCCAGCAGCTTGTACGGGAACTATGGCTACACCTTC.

V gene TRBV18 combines with J gene TRBJ2-5, with TRBD1 as a possible D gene (5 bases). From germline, CDR1 is KGHSH and CDR2 LQKENI. This CDR3 has 14 amino acids. Trimming cost V 3 bases and J 0 bases, with 8 bases left between them. For the CDR3, the DNA is TGTGCCAGCTCACCGCAGGGTAACCAAGAGACCCAGTACTTC. Its protein is CASSPQGNQETQYF.

The genes are TRBV18 and TRBJ2-5; 10 bases align to TRBD1. The CDR3 runs 14 residues. Looked up from germline, CDR1 is KGHSH and CDR2 is LQKENI. Unmatched junction bases numbered 1, after V lost 2 bases and J lost 4 bases. The CDR3, as DNA: TGTGCCAGCTCACCAAGGACAGGGGGAGAGACCCAGTACTTC. This encodes CASSPRTGGETQYF.

This clone was observed a few times. This chain joins TRBV7-9 and TRBJ1-1; no definite D call. Germline V CDR1 and CDR2: SEHNR, FQNEAQ (reference sequence). V was cut by 5 bases and J by 6 bases, with 7 bases left in between. The CDR3 is 11 residues long. Here the CDR3 reads CASSREAEAFF. As DNA, the CDR3 is TGTGCCAGCAGCCGAGAGGCTGAAGCTTTCTTT.